The entry below gives a single T cell receptor beta chain sequence along with its context. In this sample, this clonotype turned up a few times. What this receptor recognizes is not known. This may come from a read error, since a much larger clone is one base off. Total RNA and DNA were co-extracted from approximately 20-30 mg of bulk tissue with the AllPrep DNA/RNA mini kit, without cell sorting. Surgical resection was performed in China between November 2015 and 2016 on a few patients with histopathologically diagnosed primary liver carcinoma. Chronic HBV infection was present in the patients, and the patients were treatment-naive at sampling. Fresh tumor and adjacent tissue pieces were bisected; one half was stored in RNAlater at -80°C, the other sent for histology. Including the terminal cysteine and phenylalanine, the CDR3 comprises 11 residues. The only DNA kept is the CDR3, 33 bases in frame from the first base. Sequences ENHRY (CDR1) and SYGVKD (CDR2) are obtained from the germline V gene. V is shortened by 4 bases, J by 6 bases, and the region joining them spans 7 bases.

These data originate in a study of tumor-infiltrating lymphocytes in primary liver carcinoma (dated by TCRdb to 2017 to 2019). Broadly, across the study: The five patients, three men and two women aged 30 to 69 years, had hepatocellular carcinoma (four) or combined HCC and intrahepatic cholangiocarcinoma (one). The five patients had tumors of stage T1-T3 N0M0, with maximum diameters ranging from about 4.2 to 10 cm. Each sample produced roughly 3.5 to 7.13 million productive TCRbeta reads, and read depth showed no significant difference between tissue types. For each liver tumor, the study sampled five regions along with adjacent normal tissue and blood, and applied TCRbeta repertoire sequencing, expression microarrays and whole-exome sequencing. A total of about 35 specimens from 5 patients underwent TCRbeta repertoire sequencing, comprising 25 tumor regions, 5 adjacent noncancerous liver tissues and 5 peripheral blood samples. Reproducibility between technical replicate repertoires was high, with correlation coefficients above 0.95 and mean shared-clone rates around 0.88.

Beyond this particular receptor, the publication reports: Since the samples were bulk and unsorted, there was no way to compare CD4+ and CD8+ T cell repertoires. The top 250 clones made up a significantly larger repertoire fraction in tumors than in blood (p = 0.039). Repertoire overlap was higher between tumor regions (mean roughly 35%) than tumor-adjacent (approximately 17%) or tumor-blood (approximately 14%) pairs, consistent with antigen-driven expansion. Only the TCR beta chain was sequenced, so true repertoire diversity is likely underestimated because unpaired alpha chains were not captured. The study included only four or five patients, and the authors note findings should be validated in a larger study.

TCRbeta-specific cDNA was reverse-transcribed from approximately 500 ng total RNA using a constant-region primer and ProtoScript II reverse transcriptase. TCRbeta libraries were built with three nested multiplex PCR rounds, a slightly modified ARM-PCR procedure. The first two PCR rounds used multiplex TRBV1-TRBV30 forward primers with a Cbeta reverse primer, each for roughly 11 cycles. Sample barcodes and Illumina adapters were added in a final 25-cycle PCR with Deep VentR polymerase. Before sequencing, amplicons of 200-500 bp were gel-purified using a QIAquick gel extraction kit. An Illumina HiSeq 2500 was used to sequence the TCRbeta amplicons with 250-bp paired-end reads. Regarding the original processing steps: Reads were quality-trimmed with Trimmomatic v0.33, and paired reads were merged with FLASH v1.2.11 to recover full CDR3 sequences. MiGEC v1.2.1b assigned V, D and J germline segments to the rearranged TCRbeta sequences. VDJtools v1.0.0 computed clonotype statistics and Shannon-Wiener diversity indices. To cut down on sampling bias, every analysis after diversity analysis relied on just the 250 most abundant clonotypes from each sample. The public reads were quality trimmed at Q25 with fastp and then assembled into clones with MiXCR by TCRdb, keeping productive beta chains. One record per CDR3 amino acid sequence lists the most common genes and DNA. TCRdb, rather than the study authors, made the V and J calls. The table for this sample lists approximately 80,000 distinct CDR3 sequences; roughly 69% of them were counted only once. The top ten hold roughly 25% of the sample.

This TCR was recovered from a man aged 35 to 55 with primary liver carcinoma and hepatitis B virus infection. The sequenced material came from tumor-adjacent normal liver tissue. The chain uses TRBV10-3 and TRBJ2-7; no D gene is confidently identified. The bases read TGTGCCATCAGTGTCCTGGGCGAGCAGTACTTC. The encoded protein is CAISVLGEQYF.